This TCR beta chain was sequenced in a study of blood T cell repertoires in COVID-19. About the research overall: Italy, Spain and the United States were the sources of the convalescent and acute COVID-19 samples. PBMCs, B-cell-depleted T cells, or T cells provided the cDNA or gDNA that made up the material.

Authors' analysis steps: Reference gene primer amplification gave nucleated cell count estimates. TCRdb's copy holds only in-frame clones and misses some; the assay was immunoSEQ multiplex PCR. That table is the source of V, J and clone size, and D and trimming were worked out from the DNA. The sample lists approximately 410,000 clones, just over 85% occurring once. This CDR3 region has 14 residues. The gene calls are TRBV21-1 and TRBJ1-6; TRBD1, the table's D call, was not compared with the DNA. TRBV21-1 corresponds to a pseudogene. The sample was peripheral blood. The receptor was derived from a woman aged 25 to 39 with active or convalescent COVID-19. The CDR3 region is CASRYRGSNSPLHF. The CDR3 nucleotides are TGTGCCAGCAGATACAGGGGGAGTAATTCACCCCTCCACTTT.